The 6 T cell receptor beta chains below all came from one sample that was sequenced in a study of OX40 agonist ivuxolimab in advanced cancers. Clones were read by immunoSEQ multiplex PCR, and TCRdb kept only the in-frame ones, dropping some. The table records 60,000 to 90,000 clones, about nine tenths of them present only once. Sequences were derived from CD4+ or CD8+ T cells sorted from blood, sampled in a trial of the OX40 agonist ivuxolimab. These receptors were obtained from an adult with an advanced solid tumor such as melanoma, head and neck, liver or kidney cancer.

This chain joins TRBV5-4 and TRBJ2-6; no definite D call. The CDR3 spans 15 residues. The V gene lost 5 bases and the J gene lost 0 bases, with 9 bases spanning the gap. Germline V gene lookup returns CDR1 SGHNT and CDR2 YYREEE (reference sequence). The CDR3 DNA reads TGTGCCAGCAGGATTGCACCCTCTGGGGCCAACGTCCTGACTTTC. It translates to CASRIAPSGANVLTF.

V gene TRBV2 combines with J gene TRBJ1-2; maybe TRBD1 (6 bases). V was clipped by 1 base and J by 3 bases, with 6 bases between them. The CDR3 extends over 13 amino acids. Germline assignment: CDR1 SNHLY and CDR2 FYNNEI. CDR3 sequence: CASSEGTDYGYTF. In DNA form, the CDR3 reads TGTGCCAGCAGTGAAGGGACAGACTATGGCTACACCTTC. Combining the CDR3 with reference TRBV2 and TRBJ1-2 gives the whole variable domain EPEVTQTPSHQVTQMGQEVILRCVPISNHLYFYWYRQILGQKVEFLVSFYNNEISEKSEIFDDQFSVERPDGSNFTLKIRSTKLEDSAMYFCASSEGTDYGYTFGSGTRLTVV.

This chain links TRBV10-3 with TRBJ2-3, with 7 nucleotides matching TRBD2. Germline CDR1 is ENHRY and CDR2 is SYGVKD. This CDR3 has 14 amino acids. V shed 7 bases, J shed 4 bases, and the junction held 8 bases outside the gene matches. CDR3 residues: CAIKASGGADTQYF. The CDR3 DNA reads TGTGCCATCAAGGCTAGCGGAGGCGCAGATACGCAGTATTTT.

This chain connects TRBV5-1 to TRBJ1-3; D uncertain. This CDR3 contains 16 residues. The germline V gene encodes CDR1 SGHRS and CDR2 YFSETQ. The V end was cut by 1 base, the J end by 6 bases, with 17 bases between. This CDR3 is CASSLQPGGRENTIYF. DNA of the CDR3: TGCGCCAGCAGCTTGCAGCCAGGAGGACGGGAAAACACCATATATTTT.

This rearrangement joins TRBV9 to TRBJ1-5, with no clear D. CDR3 length: 14 amino acids. V gave up 0 bases and J gave up 5 bases, with 9 bases separating them. Germline V gives CDR1 SGDLS, CDR2 YYNGEE. The CDR3 loop is CASSVGGRDQPQHF. The CDR3 DNA reads as TGTGCCAGCAGCGTAGGTGGGAGAGATCAGCCCCAGCATTTT.

The rearrangement uses TRBV5-6 and TRBJ1-2, with TRBD1 identical over 8 bases. Germline trimming cut 0 bases from V and 7 bases from J; bases unmatched to any gene: 8. CDR1 SGHDT and CDR2 YYEEEE come from the germline V gene. CDR3 size: 15 residues. The CDR3 region is CASSLGTGPSRGYTF. CDR3 in DNA: TGTGCCAGCAGCTTGGGGACAGGGCCTAGTCGTGGCTACACCTTC.